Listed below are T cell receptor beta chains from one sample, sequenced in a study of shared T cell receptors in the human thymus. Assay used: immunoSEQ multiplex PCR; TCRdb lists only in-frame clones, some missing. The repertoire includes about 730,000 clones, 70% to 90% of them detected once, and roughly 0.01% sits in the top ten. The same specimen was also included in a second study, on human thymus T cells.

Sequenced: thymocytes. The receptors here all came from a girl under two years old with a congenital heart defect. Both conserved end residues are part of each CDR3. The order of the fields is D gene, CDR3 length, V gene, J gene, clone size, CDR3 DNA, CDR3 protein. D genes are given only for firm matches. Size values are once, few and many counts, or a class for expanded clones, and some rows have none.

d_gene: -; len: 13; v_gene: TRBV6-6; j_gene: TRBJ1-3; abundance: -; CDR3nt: TGTGCCAGCATATCAGGGACTGGAAACACCATATATTTT; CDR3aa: CASISGTGNTIYF
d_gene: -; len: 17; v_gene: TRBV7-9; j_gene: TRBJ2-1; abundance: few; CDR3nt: TGTGCCAGCAGCTTAGCCCTCGGGGGACCTACCTACAATGAGCAGTTCTTC; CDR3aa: CASSLALGGPTYNEQFF
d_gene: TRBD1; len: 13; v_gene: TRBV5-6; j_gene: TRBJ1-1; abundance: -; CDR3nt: TGTGCCAGCAGCCCGGGACAGTCAAATGAAGCTTTCTTT; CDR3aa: CASSPGQSNEAFF
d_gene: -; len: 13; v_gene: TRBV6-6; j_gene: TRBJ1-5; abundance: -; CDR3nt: TGTGCCAGCATAACTTCGGGGGATCAGCCCCAGCATTTT; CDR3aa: CASITSGDQPQHF
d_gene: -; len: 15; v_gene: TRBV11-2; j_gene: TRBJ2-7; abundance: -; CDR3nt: TGTGCCAGCAGCTTATTCGGACTAACTATATACGAGCAGTACTTC; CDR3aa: CASSLFGLTIYEQYF
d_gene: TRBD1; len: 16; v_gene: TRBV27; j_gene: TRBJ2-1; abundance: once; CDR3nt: TGTGCCAGCAGCCCGAGAAGGGACAGGGAATACAATGAGCAGTTCTTC; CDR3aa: CASSPRRDREYNEQFF
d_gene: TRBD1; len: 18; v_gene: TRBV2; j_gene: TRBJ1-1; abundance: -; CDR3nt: TGTGCCAGCAGTCTCACCAATCGCGGACAGGGGGGGAACACTGAAGCTTTCTTT; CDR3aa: CASSLTNRGQGGNTEAFF
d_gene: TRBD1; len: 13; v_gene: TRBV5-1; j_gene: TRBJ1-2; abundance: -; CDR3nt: TGCGCCAGCAGCTGCACAGGGGTCTATGGCTACACCTTC; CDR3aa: CASSCTGVYGYTF
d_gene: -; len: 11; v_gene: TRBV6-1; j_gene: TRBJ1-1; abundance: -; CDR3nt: TGTGCCAGCAGGGCGACAGCTGAAGCTTTCTTT; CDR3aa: CASRATAEAFF
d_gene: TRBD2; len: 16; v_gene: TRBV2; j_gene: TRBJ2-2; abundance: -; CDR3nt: TGTGCCAGCAGTGAACGACTAGCGGGGATCGGCGGGGAGCTGTTTTTT; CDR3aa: CASSERLAGIGGELFF
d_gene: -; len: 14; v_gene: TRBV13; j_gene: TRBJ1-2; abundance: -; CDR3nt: TGTGCCAGCAGCCACCAAAGCAACCTTTATGGCTACACCTTC; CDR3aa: CASSHQSNLYGYTF
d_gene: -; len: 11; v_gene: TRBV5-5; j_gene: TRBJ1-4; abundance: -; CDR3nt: TGTGCCAGCAGCGGCCTTGAAAAACTGTTTTTT; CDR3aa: CASSGLEKLFF
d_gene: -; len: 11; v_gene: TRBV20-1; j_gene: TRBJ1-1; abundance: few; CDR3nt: TGCAGTGCTAGAGAACGGGGTGGGGCTTTCTTT; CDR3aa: CSARERGGAFF
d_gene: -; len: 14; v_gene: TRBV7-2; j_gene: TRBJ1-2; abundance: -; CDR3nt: TGTGCCAGCAGCCCTCAGGCCGACGGGGGTCGCTACACCTTC; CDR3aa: CASSPQADGGRYTF
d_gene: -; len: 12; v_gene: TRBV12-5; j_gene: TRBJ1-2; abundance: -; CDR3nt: TGTGCTAGTACCTTCGCGGGGAAGGGCTACACCTTC; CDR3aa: CASTFAGKGYTF
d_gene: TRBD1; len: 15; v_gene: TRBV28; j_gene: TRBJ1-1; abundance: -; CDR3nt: TGTGCCGTAATACCGGGACAGGGGTCATCCACTGAAGCTTTCTTT; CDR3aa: CAVIPGQGSSTEAFF
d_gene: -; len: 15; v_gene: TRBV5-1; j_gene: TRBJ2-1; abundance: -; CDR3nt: TGCGCCAGCAGCTTGGGTCAGGGGATCTACAATGAGCAGTTCTTC; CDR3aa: CASSLGQGIYNEQFF
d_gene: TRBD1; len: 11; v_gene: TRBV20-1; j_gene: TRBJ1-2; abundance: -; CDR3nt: TGCAGTGCTGTAGACAGGGATGGCTACACCTTC; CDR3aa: CSAVDRDGYTF
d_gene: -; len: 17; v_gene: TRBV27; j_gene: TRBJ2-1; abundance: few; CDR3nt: TGTGCCAGCAGTTCCCCGCTGGCGGGGGCGGGATACAATGAGCAGTTCTTC; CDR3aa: CASSSPLAGAGYNEQFF
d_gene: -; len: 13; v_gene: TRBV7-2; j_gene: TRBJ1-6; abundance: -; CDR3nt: TGTGCCAGCAGCTTCGGGGATGATTCACCCCTCCACTTT; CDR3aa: CASSFGDDSPLHF
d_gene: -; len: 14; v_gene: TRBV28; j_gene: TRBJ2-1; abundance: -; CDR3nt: TGTGCCAGCAGTTCCGAACAAAGCTACAATGAGCAGTTCTTC; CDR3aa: CASSSEQSYNEQFF
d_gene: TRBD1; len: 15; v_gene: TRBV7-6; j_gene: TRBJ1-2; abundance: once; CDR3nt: TGTGCCAGCAGTTCGAGGGACAGCCGGAACTATGGCTACACCTTC; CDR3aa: CASSSRDSRNYGYTF